This T cell receptor beta chain was retrieved from a study of PD-1 blockade in classical Hodgkin lymphoma. Points from the study as a whole: Exclusion applied to patients who initiated nivolumab less than 1 year following ASCT. For complete responders, baseline diversity was comparable to that of newly diagnosed patients. By C4D1, diversity of CD4+ TCRs had risen significantly, whereas that of CD8+ TCRs had not.

On this clone itself: Its antigen is unknown.

With no exception, relapse followed autologous stem cell transplantation in all patients, and brentuximab vedotin exposure varied. Trimming pared 2 bases from V and 3 bases from J, leaving 11 bases between. The CDR3 length is 14 residues. Germline V gives CDR1 MNHEY, CDR2 SVGAGI. Sequenced by immunoSEQ multiplex PCR; TCRdb stores in-frame clones only, minus some. The top ten clones hold 7.5% to 9.5% of a sample with around 150,000 clones, approximately 80% of them seen once. The sample here was peripheral blood mononuclear cells (PBMCs), taken before the second cycle of nivolumab. The chain links TRBV6-5 to TRBJ2-7; maybe TRBD1 (6 bases). The source of this sequence is a human donor with classical Hodgkin lymphoma. For the CDR3, the DNA is TGTGCCAGCAGTTACATGGGGACAAACTACGAGCAGTACTTC. It translates to CASSYMGTNYEQYF.